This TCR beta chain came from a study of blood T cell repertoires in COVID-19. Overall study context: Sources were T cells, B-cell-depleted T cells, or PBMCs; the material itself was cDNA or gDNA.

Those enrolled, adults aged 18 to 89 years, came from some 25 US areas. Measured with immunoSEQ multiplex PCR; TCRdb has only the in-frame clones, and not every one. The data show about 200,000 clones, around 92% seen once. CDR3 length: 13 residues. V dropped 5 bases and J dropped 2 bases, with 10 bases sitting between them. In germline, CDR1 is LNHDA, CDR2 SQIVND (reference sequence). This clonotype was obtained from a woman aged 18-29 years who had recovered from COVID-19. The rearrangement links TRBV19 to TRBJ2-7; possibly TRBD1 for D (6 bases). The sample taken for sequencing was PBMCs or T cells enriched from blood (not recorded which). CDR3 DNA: TGTGCCAGTAGTCAGGGGCCTGCCTACGAGCAGTACTTC. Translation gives CASSQGPAYEQYF.